These 6 T cell receptor beta chains originate from one sample sequenced in a study of tumor and adjacent non-tumor tissue in lung cancer. This sample's RNA came from whole unsorted tissue. The library came from three nested PCR rounds adapted from ARM-PCR protocols. Each CDR3 protein is one row after TCRdb ran MiXCR on the multiplex PCR reads. The table lists fewer than 100,000 distinct CDR3 sequences, approximately 77% of them singletons. Sequenced: lung tumor tissue. These receptors were taken from a woman in her 40s with non-small cell lung cancer.

Points on this clonotype: Relative to the germline gene, one junction end is altered; a read error may explain this. V and J are TRBV6-5 and TRBJ1-1, with a possible D match to TRBD1 (5 bases). The CDR3 runs to 16 residues. The germline V gene has CDR1 MNHEY and CDR2 SVGAGI. The CDR3 protein is CASSPAAAVGGTEALF. In DNA form, the CDR3 reads TGTGCCAGCTCTCCCGCGGCGGCTGTCGGCGGGACTGAAGCTCTCTTT.

Concerning this clonotype itself: One end of the junction is discordant with germline, which a read error may explain. CDR3 sequence reads: CATGRASTDRQYF. Written as DNA, the CDR3 is TGTGCCACCGGGAGGGCAAGTACAGATAGGCAGTATTTT. The chain carries TRBV13 and TRBJ2-3, with 8 bases aligning to TRBD2. CDR1 and CDR2 from the germline V gene are PRHDT and FYEKMQ (reference sequence). The length of the CDR3 is 13 residues.

This clonotype was observed a single time. A single base separates this from a much larger clone, so it may be a read error. The chain employs TRBV13 and TRBJ2-2, with D perhaps TRBD2 (5 bases). This CDR3 is built from 12 residues. The V gene's germline CDR1 is PRHDT and CDR2 FYEKMQ (reference sequence). Here the CDR3 reads CGSSPQGLELFF. The CDR3, as DNA: TGTGGCAGCAGCCCACAAGGACTCGAGCTGTTTTTT. Variable domain in full (rest from reference TRBV13 and TRBJ2-2): AAGVIQSPRHLIKEKRETATLKCYPIPRHDTVYWYQQGPGQDPQFLISFYEKMQSDKGSIPDRFSAQQFSDYHSELNMSSLELGDSALYFCGSSPQGLELFFGEGSRLTVL.

As concerns this clonotype: One end of the junction does not line up with germline, which may come from a read error. This sequence joins TRBV10-2 and TRBJ2-2; 7 nucleotides align to TRBD2. This CDR3 comprises 14 residues. Germline assignment: CDR1 WSHSY and CDR2 SAAADI. This chain's CDR3 is CVSNWEGRSGDLFF. CDR3 DNA sequence: TGCGTCAGCAACTGGGAGGGCCGGAGCGGGGACCTGTTTTTT.

Note on this clonotype: An end of the junction does not agree with germline; a read error may underlie this. The chain uses TRBV6-1 and TRBJ2-1; unclear D gene. Germline V gives CDR1 MNHNS, CDR2 SASEGT. The CDR3 runs 14 residues. CDR3 coding DNA: TGTGTCAGCAGACCCTCCAGCTCCTACAATGAGCGGTTCTTC. It encodes CVSRPSSSYNERFF.

This clonotype has a handful of counts. Given a much more abundant clone one base away, this may be a read error. The chain recombines TRBV14 with TRBJ2-2; possible D gene TRBD2, 6 bases. This CDR3 region has 16 residues. Germline V CDR1 and CDR2: SGHDN, FVKESK. The CDR3 protein is CANSHPGGQHTGELFF. In DNA, the CDR3 is TGTGCCAACAGCCACCCCGGAGGGCAGCACACCGGGGAGCTGTTTTTT.